The 15 T cell receptor beta chains in this list originate from one sample, sequenced in a study of CD8 T cells in Susac syndrome. With random hexamers, roughly 0.45 to 1 ug RNA was reverse transcribed. TCRdb called the immunoSEQ multiplex PCR reads again in MiXCR, with one record for every CDR3 protein. The data hold tens of thousands of distinct CDR3 sequences, with 94% observed a single time. Source material: CD8+ T cells from PBMCs. The receptors derive from a human donor with Susac syndrome.

The J gene is TRBJ1-2, the V gene TRBV5-6; D is unresolved. CDR1 and CDR2 (germline): SGHDT, YYEEEE. The CDR3 is made up of 13 amino acids. Trimming left V 0 bases short and J 2 bases short, with 5 bases between. In DNA, the CDR3 is TGTGCCAGCAGCTTGGGAGAGAACTATGGCTACACCTTC. It encodes CASSLGENYGYTF.

The CDR3 region has the DNA TGTGCCAGCAGTTCCCTCGGCGGGGGCCGACCAGATACGCAGTATTTT. Its protein product is CASSSLGGGRPDTQYF. V and J are TRBV6-6 and TRBJ2-3; a weak D match, TRBD2 (7 bases). The CDR3 is made up of 16 amino acids. The germline V and J ends were trimmed by 4 bases and 4 bases, with 18 bases remaining between them. Germline-derived CDR1 and CDR2 are MNHNY and SVGAGI (reference sequence).

The CDR3 DNA reads as TGTGCCAGCAGTTTTCCAGGGACCAATCAGCCCCAGCATTTT. This translates into CASSFPGTNQPQHF. The V gene is TRBV12-3 or TRBV12-4, the J gene TRBJ1-5; D is perhaps TRBD1 (5 bases). V gave up 3 bases and J gave up 3 bases, with 9 bases separating them. The CDR3 loop spans 14 amino acids.

The chain carries TRBV4-3 and TRBJ1-2; D is unclear. Germline V lookup: CDR1 LGHNA, CDR2 YSLEER. This CDR3 spans 15 amino acids. V shed 5 bases and J shed 0 bases, with 13 bases lying between them. The CDR3 sequence: CASSSLLTTNYGYTF. As DNA, the CDR3 is TGCGCCAGCAGCTCACTCTTGACTACTAACTATGGCTACACCTTC.

The V gene is TRBV27, the J gene TRBJ2-7; D not certain. CDR3 length equals 13 residues. Trimming stripped 3 bases from V and 4 bases from J, with 10 bases between. Germline loops: CDR1 MNHEY, CDR2 SMNVEV (reference sequence). CDR3 amino acids: CASSFFRGYEQYF. In nucleotides, the CDR3 is TGTGCCAGCAGTTTCTTCCGTGGGTACGAGCAGTACTTC.

The chain joins TRBV9 to TRBJ2-1; TRBD1 is a possible D gene (5 bases). Germline assignment: CDR1 SGDLS and CDR2 YYNGEE. Trimming stripped 4 bases from V and 0 bases from J, with 11 bases between. The CDR3 sequence is 15 residues long. DNA of the CDR3: TGTGCCAGCAGCCCCAGAAGGGGCTCCTACAATGAGCAGTTCTTC. Encoded protein: CASSPRRGSYNEQFF. Looking up the rest from reference TRBV9 and TRBJ2-1 gives the full variable domain: DSGVTQTPKHLITATGQRVTLRCSPRSGDLSVYWYQQSLDQGLQFLIQYYNGEERAKGNILERFSAQQFPDLHSELNLSSLELGDSALYFCASSPRRGSYNEQFFGPGTRLTVL.

The genes are TRBV6-5 and TRBJ2-5, with a possible D match to TRBD2 (6 bases). This CDR3 has 14 amino acids. Between the trimmed V and J ends, which lost 3 bases and 5 bases, there was a span of 13 bases. From germline, CDR1 is MNHEY and CDR2 SVGAGI. The CDR3 region is CASSYGGMAETQYF. As DNA, the CDR3 is TGTGCCAGCAGTTATGGCGGGATGGCGGAGACCCAGTACTTC.

The chain uses TRBV28 and TRBJ2-1, with TRBD2 identical over 9 bases. CDR1 is MDHEN, CDR2 SYDVKM, per germline. V was clipped by 2 bases and J by 7 bases; unmatched bases: 6. The CDR3 contains 15 residues. CDR3 coding DNA: TGTGCCAGCAGTTTAGGCGGGGGGGGTCAGAATGAGCAGTTCTTC. Translation: CASSLGGGGQNEQFF.

The genes are TRBV20-1 and TRBJ2-2; the match to TRBD2 covers 8 bases. The V gene's germline CDR1 is DFQATT and CDR2 SNEGSKA (reference sequence). This CDR3 has 14 amino acids. V lost 3 bases and J lost 5; bases outside the gene matches: 5. The DNA for the CDR3 is TGCAGTGCTAGTCCCCGGGGGGGAACCGGGGAGCTGTTTTTT. It translates to CSASPRGGTGELFF.

This chain joins TRBV2 and TRBJ2-5; unclear D gene. This CDR3 is 13 amino acids long. Germline V gives CDR1 SNHLY, CDR2 FYNNEI. The germline V and J ends were trimmed by 5 bases and 2 bases, with 9 bases remaining between them. CDR3 protein: CASSLYFQETQYF. The CDR3 DNA follows: TGTGCCAGCAGTTTATACTTTCAAGAGACCCAGTACTTC.

The chain recombines TRBV29-1 with TRBJ2-1; the match to TRBD1 covers 10 bases. The germline CDR1 and CDR2 sequences are SQVTM and ANQGSEA. The junction had 12 bases not matched to a gene; V was cut back by 6 bases and J by 7 bases. The CDR3 runs to 15 residues. Here the CDR3 reads CSVHVLTGGGNEQFF. The CDR3 nucleotides are TGCAGCGTCCACGTCTTGACAGGGGGCGGGAATGAGCAGTTCTTC.

V gene TRBV20-1 combines with J gene TRBJ2-7; maybe TRBD1 (5 bases). This CDR3 is 12 amino acids long. Germline V gene sequence: CDR1 DFQATT, CDR2 SNEGSKA (reference sequence). The V and J ends lost 3 bases and 4 bases respectively, with 10 bases between them. The CDR3 nucleotides are TGCAGTGCTAGTGCTGGGGCATACGAGCAGTACTTC. The encoded protein is CSASAGAYEQYF.

V usage is TRBV28 and J usage is TRBJ2-1, with D perhaps TRBD1 (5 bases). Germline CDR1 is MDHEN and CDR2 is SYDVKM. This CDR3 is 15 amino acids long. Trimming removed 2 bases from V and 6 bases from J, with 14 bases in between. This chain's CDR3 is CASSLETERSNEQFF. The CDR3, as DNA: TGTGCCAGCAGTTTAGAGACAGAGAGGAGCAATGAGCAGTTCTTC.

This clonotype was detected only once. V is TRBV11-2 and J is TRBJ2-5; D perhaps matches TRBD2 (5 bases). V was clipped by 8 bases and J by 0 bases, with 19 bases between them. Germline V gene lookup returns CDR1 SGHAT and CDR2 FQNNGV. This CDR3 spans 16 amino acids. The CDR3 protein is CASGRIEGEYQETQYF. The CDR3 DNA reads as TGTGCCAGCGGTAGGATCGAGGGAGAGTACCAAGAGACCCAGTACTTC.

J is TRBJ1-2 and V is TRBV12-3 or TRBV12-4; tentatively, D is TRBD1 (6 bases). Between the trimmed V and J ends, which lost 5 bases and 7 bases, there was a span of 8 bases. The CDR3 runs 11 residues. DNA for the CDR3: TGTGCCAGCAGTGCAGGGGTTGGCTACACCTTC. Encoded protein: CASSAGVGYTF.